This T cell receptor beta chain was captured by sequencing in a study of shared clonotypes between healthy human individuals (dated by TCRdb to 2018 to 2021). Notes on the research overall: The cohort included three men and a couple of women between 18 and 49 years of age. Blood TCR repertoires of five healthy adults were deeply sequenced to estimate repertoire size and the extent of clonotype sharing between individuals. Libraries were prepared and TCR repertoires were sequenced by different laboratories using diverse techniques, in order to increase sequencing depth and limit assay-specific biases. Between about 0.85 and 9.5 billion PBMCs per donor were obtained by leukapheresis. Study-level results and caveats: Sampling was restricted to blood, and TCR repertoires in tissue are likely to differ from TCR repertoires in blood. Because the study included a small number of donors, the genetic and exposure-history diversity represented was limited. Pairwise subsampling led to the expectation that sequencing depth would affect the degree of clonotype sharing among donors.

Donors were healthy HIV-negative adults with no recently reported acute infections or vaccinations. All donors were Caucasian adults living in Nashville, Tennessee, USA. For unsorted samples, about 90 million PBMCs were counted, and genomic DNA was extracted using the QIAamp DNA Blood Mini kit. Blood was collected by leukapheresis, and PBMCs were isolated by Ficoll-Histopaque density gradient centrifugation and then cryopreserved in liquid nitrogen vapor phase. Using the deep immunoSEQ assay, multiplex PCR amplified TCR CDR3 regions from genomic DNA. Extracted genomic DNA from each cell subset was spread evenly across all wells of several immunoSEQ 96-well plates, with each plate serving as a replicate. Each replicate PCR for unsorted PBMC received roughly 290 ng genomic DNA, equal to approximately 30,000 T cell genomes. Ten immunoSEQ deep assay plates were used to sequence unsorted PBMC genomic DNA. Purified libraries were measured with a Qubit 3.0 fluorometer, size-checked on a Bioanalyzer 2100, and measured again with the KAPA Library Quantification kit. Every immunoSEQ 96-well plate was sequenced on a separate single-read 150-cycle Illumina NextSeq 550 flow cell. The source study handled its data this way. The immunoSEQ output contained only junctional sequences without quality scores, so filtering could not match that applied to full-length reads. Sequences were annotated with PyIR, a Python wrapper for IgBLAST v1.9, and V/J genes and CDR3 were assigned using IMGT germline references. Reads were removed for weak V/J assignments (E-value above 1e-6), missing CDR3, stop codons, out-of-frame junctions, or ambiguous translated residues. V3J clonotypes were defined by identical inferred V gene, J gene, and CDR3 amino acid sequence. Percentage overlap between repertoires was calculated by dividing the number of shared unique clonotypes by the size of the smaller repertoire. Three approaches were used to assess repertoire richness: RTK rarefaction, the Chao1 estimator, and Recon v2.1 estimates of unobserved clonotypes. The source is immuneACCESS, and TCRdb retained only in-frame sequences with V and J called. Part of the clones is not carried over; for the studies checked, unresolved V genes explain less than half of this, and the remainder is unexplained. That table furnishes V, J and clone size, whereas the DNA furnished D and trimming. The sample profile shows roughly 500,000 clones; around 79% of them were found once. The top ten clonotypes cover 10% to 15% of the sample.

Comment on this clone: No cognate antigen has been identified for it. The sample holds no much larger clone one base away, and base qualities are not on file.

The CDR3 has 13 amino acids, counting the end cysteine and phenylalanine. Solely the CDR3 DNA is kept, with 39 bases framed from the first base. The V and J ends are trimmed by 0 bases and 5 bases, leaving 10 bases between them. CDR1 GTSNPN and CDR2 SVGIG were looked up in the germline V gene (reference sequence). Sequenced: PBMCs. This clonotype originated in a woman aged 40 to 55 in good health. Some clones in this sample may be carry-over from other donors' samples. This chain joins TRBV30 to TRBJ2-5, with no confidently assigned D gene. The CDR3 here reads CAWSVRVAETQYF. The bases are TGTGCCTGGAGTGTAAGGGTCGCGGAGACCCAGTACTTC.